This T cell receptor beta chain derives from a study of control samples from healthy donors and cancer patients. Repertoires were generated with immunoSEQ multiplex PCR, while TCRdb's copy carries only in-frame clones and drops some. The top ten hold about an eighth of the sample, which has about 250,000 clones, more than 65% seen once. CDR3 length: 15 amino acids. Germline-derived CDR1 and CDR2 are SEHNR and FQNEAQ (reference sequence). V was clipped by 5 bases and J by 2 bases; unmatched bases: 6. Sequencing input: PBMCs. The chain combines TRBV7-9 with TRBJ1-3; 7 bases map to TRBD1. The clonotype was recovered from a woman in her sixties with lung cancer. The CDR3 reads CASSEGGSAGNTIYF. The DNA for the CDR3 is TGTGCCAGCAGCGAAGGGGGCTCGGCTGGAAACACCATATATTTT.